This T cell receptor beta chain was captured by sequencing in a study of blood T cells in healthy people across ages. It was with a sample-barcoded 5' primer and a J-beta primer mix that a second PCR of about 6 to 12 cycles was run. The template-switch adaptor was a 5' adaptor with 12 random nucleotides. It tagged each cDNA molecule. TCRdb reprocessed the 5' RACE reads via MiXCR and lists one record per CDR3 protein. Among 1,800,000 or so distinct CDR3 sequences listed, roughly two fifths were seen once. Per sample, a minimum of 7 million PBMCs were isolated. The table lists this clonotype with many counts. Trimming cost V 3 bases and J 9 bases, with 16 bases left between them. This CDR3 comprises 14 residues. CDR1 is SGHRS and CDR2 is YFSETQ in the germline V gene.

The sequence came from a human donor in good health. The source material was blood. The V call is TRBV5-1, the J call TRBJ2-4; tentatively, D is TRBD1 (7 bases). This CDR3 reads CASSWGGGGGIQYF. DNA for the CDR3: TGCGCCAGCAGCTGGGGCGGAGGGGGCGGCATTCAGTACTTC.